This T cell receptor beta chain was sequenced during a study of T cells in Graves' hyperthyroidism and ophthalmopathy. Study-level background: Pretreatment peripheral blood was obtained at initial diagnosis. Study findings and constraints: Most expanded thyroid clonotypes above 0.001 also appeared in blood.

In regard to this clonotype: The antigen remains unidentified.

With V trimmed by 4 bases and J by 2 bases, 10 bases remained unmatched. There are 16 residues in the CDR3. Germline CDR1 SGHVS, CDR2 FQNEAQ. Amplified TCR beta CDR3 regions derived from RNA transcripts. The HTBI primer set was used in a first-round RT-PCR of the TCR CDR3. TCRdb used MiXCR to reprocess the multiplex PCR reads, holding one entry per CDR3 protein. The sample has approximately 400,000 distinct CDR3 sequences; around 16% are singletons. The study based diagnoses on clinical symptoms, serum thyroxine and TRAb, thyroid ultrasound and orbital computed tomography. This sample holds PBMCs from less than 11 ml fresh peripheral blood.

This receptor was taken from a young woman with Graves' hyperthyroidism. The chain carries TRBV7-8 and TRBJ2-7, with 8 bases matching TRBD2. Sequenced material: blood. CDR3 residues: CASSSPKRGRTYEQYF. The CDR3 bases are TGTGCCAGCAGCTCTCCGAAGCGGGGGAGAACCTACGAGCAGTACTTC.